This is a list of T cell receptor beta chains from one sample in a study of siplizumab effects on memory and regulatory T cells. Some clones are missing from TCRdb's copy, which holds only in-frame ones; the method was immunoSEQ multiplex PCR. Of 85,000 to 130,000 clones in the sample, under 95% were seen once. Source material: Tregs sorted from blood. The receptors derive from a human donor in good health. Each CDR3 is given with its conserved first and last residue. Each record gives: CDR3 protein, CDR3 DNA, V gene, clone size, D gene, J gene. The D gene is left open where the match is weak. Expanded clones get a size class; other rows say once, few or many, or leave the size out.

CASGDNRGSWEYPNEQFF	TGTGCTAGTGGGGATAACAGGGGGTCGTGGGAGTACCCCAATGAGCAGTTCTTC	TRBV12-5	-	TRBD1	TRBJ2-1
CASSSLRTGELFF	TGTGCCAGCAGCTCTCTGCGGACCGGGGAGCTGTTTTTT	TRBV7-9	-	-	TRBJ2-2
CASRVNTEAFF	TGTGCCAGCAGAGTGAACACTGAAGCTTTCTTT	TRBV2	few	-	TRBJ1-1
CASSQGLAELYEQYF	TGCGCCAGCAGCCAAGGACTAGCGGAGCTCTACGAGCAGTACTTC	TRBV4-1	-	TRBD2	TRBJ2-7
CASSLGDPTGNTIYF	TGCGCCAGCAGCTTGGGGGACCCGACTGGAAACACCATATATTTT	TRBV5-1	-	-	TRBJ1-3
CASSVGAGPYEQYF	TGTGCCAGCAGTGTTGGGGCGGGGCCCTACGAGCAGTACTTC	TRBV6-1	once	-	TRBJ2-7
CSVLGGDEKLFF	TGCAGCGTTCTGGGGGGGGATGAAAAACTGTTTTTT	TRBV29-1	once	-	TRBJ1-4
CATSRDWQSYGYTF	TGTGCCACCAGCAGAGATTGGCAATCCTATGGCTACACCTTC	TRBV15	once	-	TRBJ1-2
CASSNRREASYEQYF	TGTGCCAGTAGTAATCGGCGGGAGGCCTCCTACGAGCAGTACTTC	TRBV19	-	TRBD2	TRBJ2-7
CASNQWNTEAFF	TGTGCCAGTAATCAGTGGAACACTGAAGCTTTCTTT	TRBV19	-	-	TRBJ1-1
CASSPGGRKNIQYF	TGTGCCAGCAGTCCCGGGGGCCGAAAAAACATTCAGTACTTC	TRBV6-5	-	-	TRBJ2-4
CAISSSLVEHEQYF	TGTGCCATCAGCTCCTCATTGGTCGAGCACGAGCAGTACTTC	TRBV10-3	-	-	TRBJ2-7
CATSRERGVETQYF	TGTGCCACCAGCAGAGAAAGGGGAGTTGAGACCCAGTACTTC	TRBV15	-	-	TRBJ2-5
CATPSRDRGYEQYF	TGTGCCACCCCTTCCCGGGACAGGGGCTACGAGCAGTACTTC	TRBV6-1	-	TRBD1	TRBJ2-7
CASSLTFGLAGGPGEQFF	TGTGCCAGCAGCTTAACGTTCGGCCTAGCGGGAGGGCCGGGTGAGCAGTTCTTC	TRBV7-3	-	TRBD2	TRBJ2-1
CASSDWDRVYEQYF	TGTGCCAGCAGTGATTGGGACAGGGTCTACGAGCAGTACTTC	TRBV2	-	TRBD1	TRBJ2-7
CASSYSSRREGLRQFF	TGTGCCAGCAGTTACTCGTCCCGGCGGGAGGGGCTAAGGCAGTTCTTC	TRBV6-5	-	TRBD2	TRBJ2-1
CASSSDIAGVTDTQYF	TGCGCCAGCAGCTCCGATATAGCTGGGGTCACAGATACGCAGTATTTT	TRBV5-1	-	-	TRBJ2-3
CASSPRTSGSSYNEQFF	TGTGCCAGCAGCCCTCGGACTAGCGGGAGCTCCTACAATGAGCAGTTCTTC	TRBV7-9	-	TRBD2	TRBJ2-1
CASSLRRSGGEQYF	TGTGCCAGCAGCCTCAGGCGGTCGGGTGGCGAGCAGTACTTC	TRBV7-8	-	-	TRBJ2-7
CASSGTFSGANVLTF	TGCGCCAGCAGCGGGACGTTCTCTGGGGCCAACGTCCTGACTTTC	TRBV5-1	-	-	TRBJ2-6
CSGGSQTSVAFF	TGCAGCGGCGGAAGCCAAACATCTGTGGCTTTCTTT	TRBV29-1	-	-	TRBJ1-1
CASTIRGSGGNEQFF	TGCGCCAGCACCATCAGGGGGAGTGGTGGCAATGAGCAGTTCTTC	TRBV5-1	-	TRBD1	TRBJ2-1
CASSHISGSHNEQFF	TGTGCCAGCAGCCACATTAGCGGGAGCCACAATGAGCAGTTCTTC	TRBV7-3	-	TRBD2	TRBJ2-1
CAWSGGGANVLTF	TGTGCCTGGAGTGGCGGGGGGGCCAACGTCCTGACTTTC	TRBV30	-	-	TRBJ2-6
CAISGLTGGTEAFF	TGTGCCATCAGTGGTTTGACAGGGGGCACTGAAGCTTTCTTT	TRBV10-3	-	TRBD1	TRBJ1-1
CASRRGQGLNQPQHF	TGTGCCAGCCGACGGGGACAGGGGCTCAATCAGCCCCAGCATTTT	TRBV28	-	TRBD1	TRBJ1-5
CASSPTTAAGDEQYF	TGTGCCAGCTCTCCCACGACAGCTGCCGGCGACGAGCAGTACTTC	TRBV18	-	-	TRBJ2-7
CASKMDMVSVNIQYF	TGTGCCAGCAAAATGGACATGGTGTCGGTAAACATTCAGTACTTC	TRBV2	-	-	TRBJ2-4
CASGTDEAFF	TGTGCCAGCGGGACCGATGAAGCTTTCTTT	TRBV5-6	-	-	TRBJ1-1
CASSPYGGATNEKLFF	TGTGCCAGCTCACCATACGGTGGGGCGACTAATGAAAAACTGTTTTTT	TRBV18	-	-	TRBJ1-4
CASSLPSGSPSDTQYF	TGTGCCAGCAGCTTGCCTAGCGGGAGCCCGTCAGATACGCAGTATTTT	TRBV5-5	-	TRBD2	TRBJ2-3
CSARGGTPYEQYF	TGCAGCGCCAGGGGAGGGACTCCTTACGAGCAGTACTTC	TRBV29-1	-	-	TRBJ2-7
CASSADRTDNYGYTF	TGTGCCAGTAGTGCGGATAGGACTGACAACTATGGCTACACCTTC	TRBV19	-	-	TRBJ1-2
CASSPGTGVGKNIQYF	TGTGCCAGCTCACCCGGGACAGGGGTCGGCAAAAACATTCAGTACTTC	TRBV18	-	TRBD1	TRBJ2-4
CASSSRLAGLTYEQYF	TGTGCCAGCAGCTCACGTTTAGCGGGACTGACCTACGAGCAGTACTTC	TRBV13	-	TRBD2	TRBJ2-7
CASSFAYNEQFF	TGTGCCAGCAGCTTCGCCTACAATGAGCAGTTCTTC	TRBV11-2	-	-	TRBJ2-1
CASRGGQAFQKNIQYF	TGTGCCAGCAGGGGAGGACAGGCTTTCCAAAAAAACATTCAGTACTTC	TRBV2	few	-	TRBJ2-4
CASSLSAGVSDTQYF	TGTGCCAGCAGCTTGTCGGCGGGAGTTTCAGATACGCAGTATTTT	TRBV5-8	-	TRBD2	TRBJ2-3
CASSSKKRLTQYF	TGTGCCAGCAGCTCTAAGAAACGTTTGACCCAGTACTTC	TRBV21-1	-	-	TRBJ2-5
CASSRVGLWITEAFF	TGTGCCAGTAGTAGGGTAGGCCTTTGGATCACTGAAGCTTTCTTT	TRBV19	-	-	TRBJ1-1
CATQALRGQNIQYF	TGTGCCACCCAAGCACTTAGGGGACAAAACATTCAGTACTTC	TRBV6-1	once	-	TRBJ2-4
CASSYATFGGYTF	TGTGCCAGTAGTTATGCGACGTTCGGTGGCTACACCTTC	TRBV19	-	-	TRBJ1-2
CASPKGNEQFF	TGTGCCAGCCCCAAGGGGAATGAGCAGTTCTTC	TRBV6-1	-	-	TRBJ2-1
CASSIFAEWDRTATNEKLFF	TGTGCCAGTAGTATTTTTGCTGAATGGGACAGGACTGCAACTAATGAAAAACTGTTTTTT	TRBV19	-	TRBD1	TRBJ1-4
CASSLEGLVSSSYNEQFF	TGTGCCAGCAGCTTGGAGGGACTAGTCTCGAGCTCCTACAATGAGCAGTTCTTC	TRBV5-8	-	TRBD2	TRBJ2-1
CAISTRMNTEAFF	TGTGCCATCAGCACGCGGATGAACACTGAAGCTTTCTTT	TRBV10-3	-	-	TRBJ1-1
CASSYLGQHNEQFF	TGTGCCAGCAGTTACTTGGGACAGCACAATGAGCAGTTCTTC	TRBV6-5	-	TRBD1	TRBJ2-1
CASSMGGGTDTQYF	TGTGCCAGTAGTATGGGGGGAGGCACAGATACGCAGTATTTT	TRBV19	-	-	TRBJ2-3
CASSLQANEKLFF	TGTGCCAGCAGCTTACAGGCTAATGAAAAACTGTTTTTT	TRBV7-9	once	-	TRBJ1-4
CASSWGLAGGTKNIQYF	TGTGCCAGCAGCTGGGGACTAGCGGGAGGGACCAAAAACATTCAGTACTTC	TRBV7-2	-	TRBD2	TRBJ2-4
CERTASYEQYF	TGCGAAAGGACAGCCAGCTACGAGCAGTACTTC	TRBV10-3	-	-	TRBJ2-7
CASSLPARGAYTF	TGTGCCAGCAGCCTTCCAGCCCGGGGGGCTTACACCTTC	TRBV5-8	-	-	TRBJ1-2
CASSFVGNQPQHF	TGTGCCAGCAGTTTTGTTGGCAATCAGCCCCAGCATTTT	TRBV27	-	-	TRBJ1-5
CASRGTGGVLWTGELFF	TGTGCCAGCAGGGGGACAGGGGGTGTACTGTGGACCGGGGAGCTGTTTTTT	TRBV2	-	TRBD1	TRBJ2-2
CASSQVAFGEVGANVLTF	TGTGCCAGCAGCCAAGTCGCGTTTGGAGAAGTTGGGGCCAACGTCCTGACTTTC	TRBV14	-	-	TRBJ2-6
CARQTSGANYGYTF	TGTGCCAGACAAACCTCGGGGGCTAACTATGGCTACACCTTC	TRBV2	-	-	TRBJ1-2
CASSSPHTGLQETQYF	TGTGCCAGCAGCTCCCCACATACAGGGCTCCAAGAGACCCAGTACTTC	TRBV5-6	-	-	TRBJ2-5